This T cell receptor beta chain is drawn from a study of T-cell reconstitution after alpha-beta-depleted transplantation in children. Germline V lookup: CDR1 SEHNR, CDR2 FQNEAQ (reference sequence). V lost 3 bases and J lost 0; bases outside the gene matches: 3. The CDR3 is 16 amino acids. This sample's TCRbeta library carried unique molecular identifier barcodes. Using its own MiXCR run on the PCR reads, TCRdb lists one record per CDR3 protein. The sample carries 25,000 to 30,000 distinct CDR3 sequences, 15% to 20% recorded once. This clonotype was seen a few times. Its specificity is unknown. Broader study findings: Reportedly, only several hundred clones from non-depleted graft cells drove alpha-beta T-cell counts at about two months. After one year, T-cell counts and TCRbeta diversity mostly came from new T cells. TCRbeta diversity was high at day 60 in some patients (a result of surviving recipient T cells and thymic progenitors).

V gene TRBV7-9 combines with J gene TRBJ2-3; 10 nucleotides line up with TRBD2. The specimen comprised PBMCs, mostly from graft donor cells, sampled 60 days after TCRalphabeta/CD19-depleted stem cell transplant. The clonotype comes from a male patient aged 2 to 10 who had a stem cell transplant for acute lymphoblastic leukemia, so the T cells may come from the graft donor. The CDR3 region is CASSLTAGGSTDTQYF. The CDR3, as DNA: TGTGCCAGCAGCTTGACAGCGGGAGGGAGCACAGATACGCAGTATTTT.